These T cell receptor beta chains were read from a single sample in a study of identical twins. TCRdb reanalysed the 5' RACE reads using MiXCR and keeps one entry per CDR3 protein. The sample has about 890,000 distinct CDR3 sequences, about 12% seen once. This same sample was also taken into another study, of yellow fever vaccine responses in identical twins.

Sequencing input: PBMCs. The receptors shown here come from a young woman in good health. Both conserved end residues are part of each CDR3. The D gene is left open where the match is weak. Not all rows give a size; the values are once, few, many and, for expanded clones, a class.

D gene: NA
V gene: TRBV9
J gene: TRBJ1-1
clone size: few
CDR3 DNA: TGTGCCAGCAGCGTATCCTCAAGGCAGGGACTTGAAGCTTTCTTT
CDR3 protein: CASSVSSRQGLEAFF

D gene: TRBD2
V gene: TRBV6-5
J gene: TRBJ2-3
clone size: NA
CDR3 DNA: TGTGCCAGCAGTTATGGAGTAGCGGGGGTTGGGGATACGCAGTATTTT
CDR3 protein: CASSYGVAGVGDTQYF

D gene: TRBD1
V gene: TRBV29-1
J gene: TRBJ2-2
clone size: NA
CDR3 DNA: TGCGCAGGGGGCACCGGGGAGCTGTTTTTT
CDR3 protein: CAGGTGELFF

D gene: TRBD2
V gene: TRBV6-1
J gene: TRBJ2-2
clone size: NA
CDR3 DNA: TGTGCCAGCAGTGACGGTAGCGGGGCAGAGAACACCGGGGAGCTGTTTTTT
CDR3 protein: CASSDGSGAENTGELFF

D gene: TRBD1
V gene: TRBV2
J gene: TRBJ2-6
clone size: NA
CDR3 DNA: TGTGCCAGCAGTTTAGTAGGGACAGGGGTACCTTCTGGGGCCAACGTCCTGACTTTC
CDR3 protein: CASSLVGTGVPSGANVLTF

D gene: NA
V gene: TRBV6-1
J gene: TRBJ2-2
clone size: few
CDR3 DNA: TGTGCCAGCAAAATTATAAACTCCCCCGGGAACACCGGGGAGCTGTTTTTT
CDR3 protein: CASKIINSPGNTGELFF

D gene: NA
V gene: TRBV5-1
J gene: TRBJ2-4
clone size: few
CDR3 DNA: TGCGCCAGCAGCTTGGGCCCGAGGGGAGCCAAAAACATTCAGTACTTC
CDR3 protein: CASSLGPRGAKNIQYF

D gene: NA
V gene: TRBV25-1
J gene: TRBJ2-3
clone size: few
CDR3 DNA: TGTGCCAGCAGTACCCTGACAGATACGCAGTATTTT
CDR3 protein: CASSTLTDTQYF

D gene: NA
V gene: TRBV3-1
J gene: TRBJ2-3
clone size: NA
CDR3 DNA: TGTGCCAGCAGCCACGGACGGACAGATACGCAGTATTTT
CDR3 protein: CASSHGRTDTQYF

D gene: TRBD1
V gene: TRBV15
J gene: TRBJ2-5
clone size: few
CDR3 DNA: TGTGCCACCAGCAGAGACGGGACAGGACCCTCGGAGACCCAGTACTTC
CDR3 protein: CATSRDGTGPSETQYF

D gene: NA
V gene: TRBV6-5
J gene: TRBJ2-1
clone size: few
CDR3 DNA: TGTGCCAGCAGTTACTCGCTCAGAAGCCCCAATGAGCAGTTCTTC
CDR3 protein: CASSYSLRSPNEQFF

D gene: NA
V gene: TRBV7-8
J gene: TRBJ2-7
clone size: few
CDR3 DNA: TGTGCCAGCAGCTTAGGGTTAACAGCAGAAAGCTCCTACGAGCAGTACTTC
CDR3 protein: CASSLGLTAESSYEQYF

D gene: NA
V gene: TRBV9
J gene: TRBJ2-2
clone size: NA
CDR3 DNA: TGTGCCAGCAGCGTAGTTGGTGGCCACCCGATGTACACCGGGGAGCTGTTTTTT
CDR3 protein: CASSVVGGHPMYTGELFF

D gene: NA
V gene: TRBV24-1
J gene: TRBJ2-2
clone size: NA
CDR3 DNA: TGTGCCACCAGTGATCCTGCCGGACCGAACACCGGGGAGCTGTTTTTT
CDR3 protein: CATSDPAGPNTGELFF